This passage covers 27 T cell receptor beta chains from one sample sequenced in a study of neoadjuvant anti-PD-1 for oral cavity cancer. Assay: immunoSEQ multiplex PCR; the TCRdb copy retains only in-frame clones and omits some. The table shows about 15,000 clones, with about 64% occurring only once. The input for sequencing was PBMCs, taken before nivolumab (anti-PD-1) treatment. The receptors originated from a person aged 40 to 85 with oral cavity squamous cell carcinoma.

V and J are TRBV6-1 and TRBJ2-1; the match to TRBD2 covers 10 bases. Germline V gives CDR1 MNHNS, CDR2 SASEGT. Unmatched junction bases numbered 11, after V lost 7 bases and J lost 11 bases. This CDR3 contains 14 residues. CDR3 region: CASTRTSGGGKQFF. The CDR3 DNA is TGTGCCAGCACTAGGACTAGCGGAGGGGGAAAGCAGTTCTTC.

This clone occurred once. The J gene is TRBJ2-7, the V gene TRBV5-4; 12 bases line up with TRBD2. V lost 4 bases, J lost 11 bases, and 13 bases stayed unmatched. Germline CDR1 is SGHNT and CDR2 is YYREEE (reference sequence). The CDR3 covers 15 residues. The DNA for the CDR3 is TGTGCCAGCAGCACCACTAGCGGGAGGTCCCGCGTCGAGTACTTC. Its protein product is CASSTTSGRSRVEYF.

The chain employs TRBV6-1 and TRBJ1-2, with TRBD1 matching 9 bases. The germline V gene encodes CDR1 MNHNS and CDR2 SASEGT. The V gene end was trimmed by 1 base and the J gene end by 5 bases; junction bases not matched to a gene: 5. The CDR3 covers 15 residues. CDR3 region: CASSEDRGRLYGYTF. CDR3 DNA sequence: TGTGCCAGCAGTGAAGACAGGGGGCGTTTGTATGGCTACACCTTC.

This chain joins TRBV7-2 and TRBJ1-5, with 10 nucleotides matching TRBD1. This CDR3 is built from 15 residues. V dropped 5 bases and J dropped 7; count of bases not matched to a gene: 8. The germline V gene has CDR1 SGHTA and CDR2 FQGNSA. CDR3 in DNA: TGTGCCAGCAGCCCTGACAGGGGGCTCGAACAGCCCCAGCATTTT. This gives the protein CASSPDRGLEQPQHF.

This sequence joins TRBV10-3 and TRBJ2-7; D possibly corresponds to TRBD2 (6 bases). Germline V gives CDR1 ENHRY, CDR2 SYGVKD. This CDR3 spans 12 amino acids. V was shortened by 2 bases and J by 6 bases, with 8 bases between the two germline ends. In DNA form, the CDR3 reads TGTGCCATCAGTGAGGGAGGGCCCGAGCAGTACTTC. Encoded protein: CAISEGGPEQYF.

The chain recombines TRBV7-6 with TRBJ2-5; TRBD2 aligns across 11 bases. Germline-derived CDR1 and CDR2 are SGHVS and FNYEAQ. The CDR3 has 21 residues. The junction had 16 bases not matched to a gene; V was cut back by 0 bases and J by 1 base. The CDR3 DNA sequence: TGTGCCAGCAGCTTAGCCCCCCCTCTAGCGGGAGGTCCCCGGGGCCAAGAGACCCAGTACTTC. Amino acids: CASSLAPPLAGGPRGQETQYF.

The chain has TRBV6-6 and TRBJ2-1; 7 bases match TRBD2. The germline V gene encodes CDR1 MNHNY and CDR2 SVGAGI (reference sequence). J lost 3 bases, V lost 0 bases, and 2 bases had no gene match. The CDR3 has 15 amino acids. This CDR3 reads CASSYSPSGYNEQFF. CDR3 sequence (DNA): TGTGCCAGCAGTTACTCTCCTAGCGGCTACAATGAGCAGTTCTTC.

The genes are TRBV7-8 and TRBJ1-2; D is perhaps TRBD1 (5 bases). The CDR3 sequence is 13 residues long. V was shortened by 0 bases and J by 8 bases, with 10 bases between the two germline ends. In germline, CDR1 is SGHVS, CDR2 FQNEAQ. The CDR3: CASSLAQGVGYTF. CDR3 sequence (DNA): TGTGCCAGCAGCTTAGCGCAAGGGGTCGGCTACACCTTC.

The rearrangement joins TRBV2 to TRBJ1-1; D not resolved. The germline V gene has CDR1 SNHLY and CDR2 FYNNEI. This CDR3 has 11 amino acids. Trimming removed 4 bases from V and 8 bases from J, with 8 bases in between. CDR3 protein: CASSGRAEAFF. The CDR3, as DNA: TGTGCCAGCAGTGGGAGGGCAGAAGCTTTCTTT. The full variable domain, in which reference TRBV2 and TRBJ1-1 provide the parts outside the CDR3, is EPEVTQTPSHQVTQMGQEVILRCVPISNHLYFYWYRQILGQKVEFLVSFYNNEISEKSEIFDDQFSVERPDGSNFTLKIRSTKLEDSAMYFCASSGRAEAFFGQGTRLTVV.

The V and J genes are TRBV7-6 and TRBJ1-5; unclear D gene. V was shortened by 3 bases and J by 4 bases, with 7 bases between the two germline ends. This CDR3 region has 13 residues. The germline gives CDR1 SGHVS, CDR2 FNYEAQ. The CDR3 region is CASSFTENQPQHF. CDR3 nucleotide sequence: TGTGCCAGCAGCTTCACAGAGAATCAGCCCCAGCATTTT.

The chain is built from TRBV2 and TRBJ1-1, with D uncertain. CDR3 length: 14 amino acids. Germline V gene data show CDR1 as SNHLY and CDR2 as FYNNEI. The ends were cut back, 4 bases at V and 0 bases at J, with 9 bases in the middle. CDR3 region: CASSVEFMNTEAFF. The CDR3 bases are TGTGCCAGCAGTGTAGAGTTCATGAACACTGAAGCTTTCTTT.

This chain connects TRBV6-1 to TRBJ2-1, with a tentative D call TRBD1 (6 bases). V dropped 6 bases and J dropped 2 bases, with 14 bases sitting between them. Germline V lookup: CDR1 MNHNS, CDR2 SASEGT. The CDR3 extends over 15 amino acids. The chain's CDR3 is CASRPDRTPYNEQFF. CDR3 in DNA: TGTGCCAGCAGGCCCGACAGGACCCCCTACAATGAGCAGTTCTTC.

V and J are TRBV5-1 and TRBJ1-1; maybe TRBD1 (5 bases). V was cut by 4 bases and J by 0 bases, with 13 bases left in between. The CDR3 extends over 15 amino acids. The germline V gene has CDR1 SGHRS and CDR2 YFSETQ. The CDR3 loop is CASSPVAGMNTEAFF. CDR3 DNA: TGCGCCAGCAGCCCCGTCGCAGGGATGAACACTGAAGCTTTCTTT.

The V call is TRBV14, the J call TRBJ1-5; D ambiguous. Per germline, CDR1 SGHDN and CDR2 FVKESK. Trimming stripped 0 bases from V and 4 bases from J, with 4 bases between. The CDR3 runs 13 residues. In nucleotides, the CDR3 is TGTGCCAGCAGCCAAGATAGGAATCAGCCCCAGCATTTT. It translates to CASSQDRNQPQHF.

This clone was detected a few times. The chain uses TRBV21-1 and TRBJ2-1; no DNA check was done on the table's D call, TRBD2. TRBV21-1 is described as a pseudogene. CDR3 length equals 16 residues. The CDR3 sequence is CASSFPPSGPHNEQFF. The CDR3, as DNA: TGTGCCAGCAGCTTTCCCCCCAGCGGGCCCCACAATGAGCAGTTCTTC.

The chain is built from TRBV5-1 and TRBJ2-1; D possibly corresponds to TRBD1 (6 bases). This CDR3 comprises 15 residues. Germline V gives CDR1 SGHRS, CDR2 YFSETQ. Trimming shortened V by 4 bases and J by 0 bases, and 11 bases separated the two germline ends. This chain's CDR3 is CASSRQASSYNEQFF. CDR3 coding DNA: TGCGCCAGCAGCCGACAGGCGAGCTCCTACAATGAGCAGTTCTTC.

This clone was observed a single time. The chain links TRBV6-1 to TRBJ1-3, with no clear D. The CDR3 is made up of 15 amino acids. V dropped 4 bases and J dropped 4 bases, with 14 bases sitting between them. CDR1 is MNHNS, CDR2 SASEGT, per germline. DNA of the CDR3: TGTGCCAGCAGTGTAGAAAGGTTTCTAGGAAACACCATATATTTT. This encodes CASSVERFLGNTIYF.

The chain recombines TRBV5-1 with TRBJ2-3; 7 positions agree with TRBD2. CDR3 length: 14 residues. Germline V gene sequence: CDR1 SGHRS, CDR2 YFSETQ. V shed 7 bases and J 4 bases; nucleotides not matched to a gene: 9. CDR3 protein: CASASGQKADTQYF. As DNA, the CDR3 is TGCGCCAGCGCTAGCGGCCAGAAGGCAGATACGCAGTATTTT.

The sample holds a few counts of this clone. The V gene is TRBV5-4, the J gene TRBJ2-7, with TRBD1 matching 7 bases. The CDR3 contains 17 residues. V was clipped by 0 bases and J by 1 base; unmatched bases: 10. The germline CDR1 and CDR2 sequences are SGHNT and YYREEE (reference sequence). CDR3 DNA sequence: TGTGCCAGCAGCTTGGTGCCAGGGGGAGATCTATCCTACGAGCAGTACTTC. Translation gives CASSLVPGGDLSYEQYF.

The genes are TRBV20-1 and TRBJ1-2; D remains unclear. Germline-derived CDR1 and CDR2 are DFQATT and SNEGSKA (reference sequence). The ends were cut back, 5 bases at V and 8 bases at J, with 12 bases in the middle. This CDR3 region has 11 residues. This CDR3 is CSAPPVGGYTF. The DNA of the CDR3 is TGCAGTGCTCCACCTGTGGGGGGCTACACCTTC.

This chain uses TRBV6-5 with TRBJ2-2, with unresolved D. Trimming removed 5 bases at V and 1 base at J, with 11 bases between. The CDR3 is made up of 15 amino acids. CDR1 is MNHEY, CDR2 SVGAGI, per germline. CDR3 coding DNA: TGTGCCAGCAGTAGGGCGGCCCTGAACACCGGGGAGCTGTTTTTT. Its protein is CASSRAALNTGELFF.

This clone has only a few counts. V gene TRBV18 combines with J gene TRBJ1-5, with 9 bases lining up with TRBD1. V lost 3 bases to trimming and J lost 5 bases; unmatched junction nucleotides: 8. CDR1 KGHSH and CDR2 LQKENI come from the germline V gene. The CDR3 extends over 16 amino acids. The CDR3 protein is CASSPPGQGEYQPQHF. The CDR3, as DNA: TGTGCCAGCTCACCCCCGGGACAGGGTGAATATCAGCCCCAGCATTTT.

The rearrangement uses TRBV25-1 and TRBJ2-5; 8 bases map to TRBD2. Germline loops: CDR1 MGHDK, CDR2 SYGVNS. This CDR3 is 13 amino acids long. V was pared by 6 bases and J by 4 bases, with 4 bases of the junction left unmatched. CDR3 protein: CASRVAGRETQYF. Here the CDR3 DNA reads TGTGCCAGCAGGGTAGCGGGAAGAGAGACCCAGTACTTC.

The chain carries TRBV6-1 and TRBJ1-4; perhaps TRBD1 as D (6 bases). This CDR3 contains 14 residues. Germline V gene data show CDR1 as MNHNS and CDR2 as SASEGT. V lost 2 bases and J lost 7, with 11 bases in between. DNA for the CDR3: TGTGCCAGCAGTGAACAGGGGATAGGTGAAAAACTGTTTTTT. Translation gives CASSEQGIGEKLFF.

This clone was detected a few times. The V call is TRBV11-2, the J call TRBJ1-1, with a tentative D call TRBD1 (6 bases). Germline assignment: CDR1 SGHAT and CDR2 FQNNGV. Trimming removed 4 bases from V and 1 base from J, with 10 bases in between. The CDR3 extends over 14 amino acids. CDR3 amino acids: CASSSARGNTEAFF. The CDR3 DNA reads as TGTGCCAGCAGCTCGGCCAGGGGGAACACTGAAGCTTTCTTT.

The V gene is TRBV5-8, the J gene TRBJ1-4, with unresolved D. CDR3 size: 14 residues. V lost 7 bases, J lost 7 bases, and 17 bases lay in between. Germline values: CDR1 SGHTS, CDR2 YDEGEE. The CDR3 nucleotides are TGTGCCAGCCGCAAAGCTGGGCTTGGTGAAAAACTGTTTTTT. Protein: CASRKAGLGEKLFF.

This clone has more than one count but fewer than ten. V and J are TRBV7-3 and TRBJ2-3, with D unresolved. The ends were cut back, 6 bases at V and 2 bases at J, with 9 bases in the middle. This CDR3 is 13 amino acids long. CDR1 is SGHTA and CDR2 is FQGTGA in the germline V gene. The CDR3 region is CASRSDLTDTQYF. CDR3 nucleotide sequence: TGTGCCAGCAGATCGGACCTCACAGATACGCAGTATTTT.